The rows below give T cell receptor beta chains drawn from one sample of a study of blood T cell repertoires in COVID-19. The data were produced by immunoSEQ multiplex PCR, yet TCRdb's version contains in-frame clones alone and is incomplete. The sample has over 200,000 clones; approximately 83% are singletons. What was sequenced was peripheral blood. The receptors come from a woman under 40 who had recovered from COVID-19. Both conserved end residues are part of each CDR3. The order of the fields is clone size, D gene, J gene, V gene, CDR3 DNA, CDR3 protein. The D gene is left open where the match is weak. A clone size is listed for some rows: how often the clone was seen (once, few, many), or a class if it is expanded.

few | TRBD1 | TRBJ1-2 | TRBV6-5 | TGTGCCAGCAGTTACGGGACAGGGGGCGGTCGCTACACCTTC | CASSYGTGGGRYTF
. | TRBD1 | TRBJ1-1 | TRBV5-4 | TGTGCCAGCAGCTCACAGGGGGCTGACACTGAAGCTTTCTTT | CASSSQGADTEAFF
many | . | TRBJ2-7 | TRBV2 | TGTGCCAGCCAGGACATTTTCTCCTACGAGCAGTACTTC | CASQDIFSYEQYF
. | . | TRBJ2-7 | TRBV4-1 | TGCGCCAGCAGCCTAATAGCGATCTCCTACGAGCAGTACTTC | CASSLIAISYEQYF
. | TRBD1 | TRBJ2-7 | TRBV6-5 | TGTGCCAGCAGTAGGGACAGGTCCTACGAGCAGTACTTC | CASSRDRSYEQYF
. | TRBD2 | TRBJ2-5 | TRBV7-2 | TGTGCCAGCAGCTTAGTAGCGGGGGGTCCTCAAGAGACCCAGTACTTC | CASSLVAGGPQETQYF
. | TRBD1 | TRBJ1-2 | TRBV6-5 | TGTGCCACCCGACCAGGGGGGAACTATGGCTACACCTTC | CATRPGGNYGYTF
. | . | TRBJ2-3 | TRBV11-3 | TGTGCCAGCAGCTCCCGCGGCACAGATACGCAGTATTTT | CASSSRGTDTQYF
. | . | TRBJ2-7 | TRBV21-1 | TGTGCCAGCAGCAAAGAACGGGTAGGGGGCCCCTTGAGGTCCTACGAGCAGTACTTC | CASSKERVGGPLRSYEQYF
. | TRBD1 | TRBJ2-5 | TRBV9 | TGTGCCAGCAGCGTCGCGACAGGGGCCCAAGAGACCCAGTACTTC | CASSVATGAQETQYF
. | . | TRBJ1-6 | TRBV5-1 | TGCGCCAGCAGGGGCGGGGTGGGGGATTCACCCCTCCACTTT | CASRGGVGDSPLHF
. | . | TRBJ1-1 | TRBV29-1 | TGCAGCGTGGGGAGGGGTACGAACACTGAAGCTTTCTTT | CSVGRGTNTEAFF
. | . | TRBJ1-1 | TRBV19 | TGTGCCAGTAGTAGACGGGGATCCAGGGGCACTGAAGCTTTCTTT | CASSRRGSRGTEAFF